Listed below are T cell receptor beta chains from one sample, sequenced in a study of blood T cell repertoires in COVID-19. Libraries were prepared by immunoSEQ multiplex PCR; TCRdb keeps only in-frame clonotypes and omits some of them. The data contain some 71,000 clones, 84% of them singletons. Sequences were obtained from peripheral blood. The receptors stem from a man over 45 with COVID-19, enrolled during active disease. Both conserved end residues are part of each CDR3. The D gene is left open where the match is weak.

v_gene	j_gene	d_gene	CDR3nt	CDR3aa
TRBV3-1/TRBV3-2	TRBJ1-4	TRBD1	TGTGCCAGCAGCCAGGACAGGGGGCCCGTTGAAAAACTGTTTTTT	CASSQDRGPVEKLFF
TRBV5-1	TRBJ2-7	-	TGCGCCAGCAGCTCCCGGACAGATTCCTACGAGCAGTACTTC	CASSSRTDSYEQYF
TRBV15	TRBJ1-1	TRBD1	TGTGCCACCAGCATTAACAGGGGTATGAACACTGAAGCTTTCTTT	CATSINRGMNTEAFF
TRBV6-1	TRBJ1-6	-	TGTGCCAGCAGTGAATCGGTGGGGGGGTTGGATTCACCCCTCCACTTT	CASSESVGGLDSPLHF
TRBV12-3/TRBV12-4	TRBJ1-1	-	TGTGCCAGCAGGGGACACCGCACTGAAGCTTTCTTT	CASRGHRTEAFF
TRBV6-2/TRBV6-3	TRBJ2-7	TRBD2	TGTGCCAGCAGTTCCCGGACTAGCGGGGCCCTCGCCGAGCAGTACTTC	CASSSRTSGALAEQYF
TRBV6-1	TRBJ2-7	TRBD2	TGTGCCAGCAGTGAACAGGTGGGGGGGGCCTACGAGCAGTACTTC	CASSEQVGGAYEQYF
TRBV2	TRBJ1-6	TRBD1	TGTGCCAGCAGTCCCCGACAGGGAGGCTACTCACCCCTCCACTTT	CASSPRQGGYSPLHF
TRBV6-4	TRBJ2-2	TRBD2	TGTGCCAGCAGCCAAACAGCGGGGGGGGACACCGGGGAGCTGTTTTTT	CASSQTAGGDTGELFF
TRBV12-5	TRBJ1-1	-	TGTGCTAGTGGTCCGGACAGAAACACTGAAGCTTTCTTT	CASGPDRNTEAFF